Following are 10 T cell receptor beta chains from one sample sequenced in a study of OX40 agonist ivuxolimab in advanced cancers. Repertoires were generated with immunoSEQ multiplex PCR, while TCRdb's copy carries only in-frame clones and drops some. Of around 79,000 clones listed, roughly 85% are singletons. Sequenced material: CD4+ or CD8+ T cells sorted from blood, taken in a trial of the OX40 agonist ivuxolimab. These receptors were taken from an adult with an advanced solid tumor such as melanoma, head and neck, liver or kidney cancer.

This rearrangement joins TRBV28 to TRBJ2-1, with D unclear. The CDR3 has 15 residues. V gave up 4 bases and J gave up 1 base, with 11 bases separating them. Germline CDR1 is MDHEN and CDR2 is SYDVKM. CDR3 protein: CASSSASISYNEQFF. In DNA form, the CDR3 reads TGTGCCAGCAGTTCGGCCTCGATATCCTACAATGAGCAGTTCTTC.

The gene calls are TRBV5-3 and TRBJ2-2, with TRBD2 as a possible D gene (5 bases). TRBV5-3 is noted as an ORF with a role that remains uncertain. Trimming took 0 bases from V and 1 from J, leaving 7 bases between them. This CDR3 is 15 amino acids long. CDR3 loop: CARSLVLVNTGELFF. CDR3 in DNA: TGTGCCAGAAGCTTGGTACTAGTGAACACCGGGGAGCTGTTTTTT.

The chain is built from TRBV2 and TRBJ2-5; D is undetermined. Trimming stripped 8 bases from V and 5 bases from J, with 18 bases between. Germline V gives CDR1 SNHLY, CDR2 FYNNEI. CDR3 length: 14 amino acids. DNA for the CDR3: TGTGCCAGCGTCCCCCTGACCCCCACGGAGACCCAGTACTTC. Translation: CASVPLTPTETQYF.

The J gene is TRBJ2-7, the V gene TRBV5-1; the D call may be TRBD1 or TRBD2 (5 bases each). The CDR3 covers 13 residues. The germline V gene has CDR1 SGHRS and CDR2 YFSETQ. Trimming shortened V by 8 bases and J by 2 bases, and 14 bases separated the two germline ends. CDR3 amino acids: CASGTTEAYEQYF. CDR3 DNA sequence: TGCGCCAGTGGGACGACAGAGGCCTACGAGCAGTACTTC.

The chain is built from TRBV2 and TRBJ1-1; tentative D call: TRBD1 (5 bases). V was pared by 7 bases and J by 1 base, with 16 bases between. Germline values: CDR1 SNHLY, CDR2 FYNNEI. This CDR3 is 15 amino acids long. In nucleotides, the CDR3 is TGTGCCAGCACCCAAGTAGGGACGGGGAACACTGAAGCTTTCTTT. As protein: CASTQVGTGNTEAFF.

The CDR3 is CASEAGLYNEQFF. DNA of the CDR3: TGTGCTAGTGAGGCAGGGCTTTACAATGAGCAGTTCTTC. The chain is built from TRBV12-5 and TRBJ2-1; the D gene is possibly TRBD1 (5 bases). The CDR3 spans 13 residues. Trimming removed 7 bases from V and 4 bases from J, with 11 bases in between. CDR1 is LGHNT, CDR2 FRNRAP, per germline.

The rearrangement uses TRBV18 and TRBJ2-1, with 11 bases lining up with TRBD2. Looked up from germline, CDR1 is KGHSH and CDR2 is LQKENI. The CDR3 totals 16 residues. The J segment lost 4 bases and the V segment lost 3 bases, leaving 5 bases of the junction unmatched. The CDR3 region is CASSPPGTSGYNEQFF. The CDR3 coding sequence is TGTGCCAGCTCACCCCCGGGGACTAGCGGTTACAATGAGCAGTTCTTC. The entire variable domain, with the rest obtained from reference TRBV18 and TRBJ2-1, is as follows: NAGVMQNPRHLVRRRGQEARLRCSPMKGHSHVYWYRQLPEEGLKFMVYLQKENIIDESGMPKERFSAEFPKEGPSILRIQQVVRGDSAAYFCASSPPGTSGYNEQFFGPGTRLTVL.

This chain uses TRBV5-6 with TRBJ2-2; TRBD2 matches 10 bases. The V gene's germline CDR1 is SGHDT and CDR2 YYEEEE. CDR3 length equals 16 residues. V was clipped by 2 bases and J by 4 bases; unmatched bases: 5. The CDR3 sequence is CASSFGLAGVTGELFF. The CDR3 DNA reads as TGTGCCAGCAGCTTTGGGCTAGCGGGGGTCACCGGGGAGCTGTTTTTT.

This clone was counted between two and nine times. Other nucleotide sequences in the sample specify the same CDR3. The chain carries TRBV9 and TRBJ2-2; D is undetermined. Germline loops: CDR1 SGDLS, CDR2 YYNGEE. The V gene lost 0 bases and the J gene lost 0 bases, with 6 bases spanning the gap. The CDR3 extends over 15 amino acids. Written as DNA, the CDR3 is TGTGCCAGCAGCGTAGACAGTTCGAACACCGGGGAGCTGTTTTTT. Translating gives CASSVDSSNTGELFF. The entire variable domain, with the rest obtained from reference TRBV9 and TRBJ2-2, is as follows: DSGVTQTPKHLITATGQRVTLRCSPRSGDLSVYWYQQSLDQGLQFLIQYYNGEERAKGNILERFSAQQFPDLHSELNLSSLELGDSALYFCASSVDSSNTGELFFGEGSRLTVL.

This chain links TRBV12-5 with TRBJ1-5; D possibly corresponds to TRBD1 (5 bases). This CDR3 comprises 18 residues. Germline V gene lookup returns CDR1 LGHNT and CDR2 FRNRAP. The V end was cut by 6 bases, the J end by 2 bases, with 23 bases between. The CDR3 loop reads CASGTTYQGAHRNQPQHF. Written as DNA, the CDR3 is TGTGCTAGTGGCACCACTTACCAAGGGGCACACCGCAATCAGCCCCAGCATTTT.